A single sample is the source of the 20 T cell receptor beta chains below, sequenced in a study of identifying expanded T cells in peripheral blood. Clones were sequenced by immunoSEQ multiplex PCR, and TCRdb holds only the in-frame ones, with some missing. The table lists more than 75,000 clones, about 90% of them singletons. The sequenced sample consisted of blood. The receptors shown here come from a person aged 18 to 70 in good health.

V usage is TRBV4-1 and J usage is TRBJ1-5, with 8 nucleotides matching TRBD1. The V gene end was trimmed by 2 bases and the J gene end by 2 bases; junction bases not matched to a gene: 2. Germline CDR1 and CDR2: MGHRA and YSYEKL. CDR3 length: 15 amino acids. The DNA for the CDR3 is TGCGCCAGCAGCCAACAACAGGGGGGCAATCAGCCCCAGCATTTT. Amino acids: CASSQQQGGNQPQHF.

The rearrangement links TRBV11-2 to TRBJ1-3; maybe TRBD1 (6 bases). The CDR3 totals 16 residues. From germline, CDR1 is SGHAT and CDR2 FQNNGV. V gave up 4 bases and J gave up 0 bases, with 13 bases separating them. The CDR3 sequence: CASSSTTGSSGNTIYF. In DNA, the CDR3 is TGTGCCAGCAGCTCTACCACAGGGAGCTCTGGAAACACCATATATTTT.

The rearrangement joins TRBV30 to TRBJ1-4; no reliable D call. The ends were cut back, 2 bases at V and 0 bases at J, with 10 bases in the middle. Germline CDR1 reads GTSNPN; CDR2 reads SVGIG (reference sequence). The CDR3 is made up of 15 amino acids. In DNA, the CDR3 is TGTGCCTGGAGTCGGCGAGGCGCAACTAATGAAAAACTGTTTTTT. Amino acid sequence: CAWSRRGATNEKLFF.

The chain joins TRBV5-1 to TRBJ1-2; 7 nucleotides line up with TRBD1. The V gene end was trimmed by 5 bases and the J gene end by 6 bases; junction bases not matched to a gene: 19. Germline V lookup: CDR1 SGHRS, CDR2 YFSETQ. This CDR3 is built from 17 residues. CDR3 in DNA: TGCGCCAGCAGAAACGCGCAGAGTATGACAGGGCGAGATGGCTACACCTTC. Its protein is CASRNAQSMTGRDGYTF.

The rearrangement joins TRBV7-2 to TRBJ2-5; D is undetermined. The ends were cut back, 3 bases at V and 5 bases at J, with 7 bases in the middle. The germline gives CDR1 SGHTA, CDR2 FQGNSA. This CDR3 contains 12 residues. In DNA, the CDR3 is TGTGCCAGCAGCTTGGAGTTGGAGACCCAGTACTTC. This translates into CASSLELETQYF.

The genes are TRBV6-1 and TRBJ2-4; D might be TRBD1 (6 bases). The CDR3 totals 12 residues. Per germline, CDR1 MNHNS and CDR2 SASEGT. V lost 4 bases and J 7 bases, leaving 8 bases between the germline ends. The CDR3 protein is CASSAGQNIQYF. The CDR3 nucleotides read TGTGCCAGCAGTGCTGGACAGAACATTCAGTACTTC.

This clone has just one count. The chain employs TRBV15 and TRBJ2-7; D unresolved. The V gene's germline CDR1 is LNHNV and CDR2 YYDKDF (reference sequence). With 1 base removed from V and 6 bases from J, the gap between germline ends came to 10 bases. This CDR3 is built from 13 residues. DNA of the CDR3: TGTGCCACCAGCAGAGTTGAGGTTTCCGAGCAGTACTTC. The encoded protein is CATSRVEVSEQYF. The full variable domain, rest sourced from reference TRBV15 and TRBJ2-7, is DAMVIQNPRYQVTQFGKPVTLSCSQTLNHNVMYWYQQKSSQAPKLLFHYYDKDFNNEADTPDNFQSRRPNTSFCFLDIRSPGLGDTAMYLCATSRVEVSEQYFGPGTRLTVT.

The chain couples TRBV11-2 to TRBJ1-2, with a weak D call TRBD1 (5 bases). Trimming shortened V by 0 bases and J by 9 bases, and 8 bases separated the two germline ends. The CDR3 contains 12 residues. CDR1 and CDR2 (germline): SGHAT, FQNNGV. In DNA form, the CDR3 reads TGTGCCAGCAGCTTAGATACGGGGCGCTACACCTTC. It is translated as CASSLDTGRYTF.

The chain employs TRBV7-9 and TRBJ2-7; D is unclear. This CDR3 contains 13 residues. V lost 7 bases, J lost 5 bases, and 15 bases lay in between. Germline V CDR1 and CDR2: SEHNR, FQNEAQ (reference sequence). The CDR3 region is CASTPGGPNEQYF. The CDR3 DNA reads TGTGCCAGCACCCCCGGTGGCCCGAACGAGCAGTACTTC.

This clone appeared once. The J gene is TRBJ1-1, the V gene TRBV2, with D hard to call. V was shortened by 8 bases and J by 4 bases, with 11 bases between the two germline ends. The CDR3 totals 12 residues. The germline gives CDR1 SNHLY, CDR2 FYNNEI. CDR3 sequence: CASRQKATEAFF. CDR3 DNA sequence: TGTGCCAGCCGGCAGAAGGCCACTGAAGCTTTCTTT.

V is TRBV5-1 and J is TRBJ2-5; D remains unclear. The CDR3 extends over 16 amino acids. CDR1 is SGHRS and CDR2 is YFSETQ in the germline V gene. V lost 0 bases and J lost 2, with 14 bases in between. CDR3 sequence: CASSLVSTSYQETQYF. CDR3 DNA: TGCGCCAGCAGCTTGGTGTCAACCTCGTATCAAGAGACCCAGTACTTC.

This chain uses TRBV9 with TRBJ2-5; 13 bases align to TRBD2. CDR1 is SGDLS and CDR2 is YYNGEE in the germline V gene. The junction had 4 bases not matched to a gene; V was cut back by 3 bases and J by 5 bases. The CDR3 runs to 15 residues. The CDR3: CASSETSGGLETQYF. CDR3 nucleotide sequence: TGTGCCAGCAGCGAGACTAGCGGGGGGTTGGAGACCCAGTACTTC.

The count of this clone is one. The chain couples TRBV2 to TRBJ1-3; D is unresolved. Per germline, CDR1 SNHLY and CDR2 FYNNEI. CDR3 size: 15 residues. With 9 bases removed from V and 0 bases from J, the gap between germline ends came to 15 bases. The CDR3 region is CASSDHPSSGNTIYF. CDR3 DNA: TGTGCCAGTTCCGATCACCCTAGCTCTGGAAACACCATATATTTT. Variable domain in full (rest from reference TRBV2 and TRBJ1-3): EPEVTQTPSHQVTQMGQEVILRCVPISNHLYFYWYRQILGQKVEFLVSFYNNEISEKSEIFDDQFSVERPDGSNFTLKIRSTKLEDSAMYFCASSDHPSSGNTIYFGEGSWLTVV.

The genes are TRBV6-6 and TRBJ1-1; unclear D gene. With 2 bases removed from V and 8 bases from J, the gap between germline ends came to 9 bases. CDR1 MNHNY and CDR2 SVGAGI come from the germline V gene (reference sequence). CDR3 size: 12 residues. The CDR3 reads CASSYTRFEAFF. DNA of the CDR3: TGTGCCAGCAGTTACACACGTTTCGAAGCTTTCTTT.

The chain combines TRBV7-9 with TRBJ2-7, with TRBD1 matching over 10 bases. Germline V gene sequence: CDR1 SEHNR, CDR2 FQNEAQ (reference sequence). The CDR3 has 15 amino acids. V dropped 3 bases and J dropped 3; count of bases not matched to a gene: 5. CDR3 coding DNA: TGTGCCAGCAGCTTCCGACAGGGGGCTCTCTACGAGCAGTACTTC. Its translation is CASSFRQGALYEQYF.

The chain joins TRBV5-5 to TRBJ2-7, with 7 bases fitting TRBD1. CDR3 length equals 14 residues. Germline V gene data show CDR1 as SGHKS and CDR2 as YYEKEE (reference sequence). Unmatched junction bases numbered 9, after V lost 4 bases and J lost 5 bases. The DNA for the CDR3 is TGTGCCAGCAGCCAGGACAGGTTCGGCGACGAGCAGTACTTC. Translated, it gives CASSQDRFGDEQYF.

This sequence joins TRBV7-9 and TRBJ1-2; TRBD1 aligns across 7 bases. The CDR3 covers 14 residues. Trimming took 3 bases from V and 2 from J; bases not matched to a gene: 3. Germline CDR1 reads SEHNR; CDR2 reads FQNEAQ (reference sequence). The CDR3, as DNA: TGTGCCAGCAGCTTCTCGACAGGGAACTATGGCTACACCTTC. Translation: CASSFSTGNYGYTF. The full variable domain, with the rest looked up from reference TRBV7-9 and TRBJ1-2, is DTGVSQNPRHKITKRGQNVTFRCDPISEHNRLYWYRQTLGQGPEFLTYFQNEAQLEKSRLLSDRFSAERPKGSFSTLEIQRTEQGDSAMYLCASSFSTGNYGYTFGSGTRLTVV.

The V gene is TRBV7-2, the J gene TRBJ1-1, with D perhaps matching TRBD1 (5 bases). The CDR3 has 13 residues. CDR1 and CDR2 from the germline V gene are SGHTA and FQGNSA. V lost 6 bases and J 7 bases, leaving 15 bases between the germline ends. CDR3 sequence reads: CASSPLAGVEAFF. CDR3 bases: TGTGCCAGCAGTCCACTGGCGGGGGTTGAAGCTTTCTTT.

This chain joins TRBV5-1 and TRBJ1-2, with D unclear. This CDR3 spans 16 amino acids. Germline assignment: CDR1 SGHRS and CDR2 YFSETQ. V lost 0 bases to trimming and J lost 1 base, with 13 bases between them. The CDR3, as DNA: TGCGCCAGCAGCTTGGACTGGCAGAGAGATAACTATGGCTACACCTTC. Amino acids: CASSLDWQRDNYGYTF.

This chain joins TRBV4-1 and TRBJ1-3; D remains unclear. Germline V gene data show CDR1 as MGHRA and CDR2 as YSYEKL. CDR3 length: 15 amino acids. V lost 6 bases to trimming and J lost 0 bases, with 12 bases between them. Here the CDR3 reads CASRQTFSSGNTIYF. CDR3 in DNA: TGCGCCAGCAGACAAACCTTTTCCTCTGGAAACACCATATATTTT.